This TCR beta chain was found in a study of Ad26.COV2.S vaccination and SARS-CoV-2 variants. Study-wide background: By the intramuscular route, Ad26.COV2.S was given once, or twice 56 days apart.

Study results and caveats: Vaccine recipients showed a spike-specific TCR breadth that was higher than in placebo recipients. Quantification of TCR breadth and depth may have yielded underestimates of total T cell responses.

For this clone: Its specificity is unknown.

Repertoires were generated with immunoSEQ multiplex PCR, while TCRdb's copy carries only in-frame clones and drops some. The repertoire holds about 400,000 clones, 89% seen once, with approximately 1.9% in the top ten. Treatment denoted: roughly 18 received Ad26.COV2.S at low or high dose, single or two shots; 5 received placebo; per-sample allocation not given. Samples were taken on day 63 after the first vaccine or placebo injection. Recruitment in Boston yielded a donor of adult age, 18-55 years. Germline trimming cut 4 bases from V and 5 bases from J; bases unmatched to any gene: 7. The CDR3 runs 15 residues. Germline V gene lookup returns CDR1 SGDLS and CDR2 YYNGEE.

The material was peripheral blood, obtained in a trial of Ad26.COV2.S vaccine versus placebo. The chain carries TRBV9 and TRBJ1-5; 9 bases are shared with TRBD1. The source of this sequence is a person between 18 and 65 years old who received the Ad26.COV2.S COVID-19 vaccine or a placebo. Here the CDR3 DNA reads TGTGCCAGCAGCACGGGACAGGGAGAGGATCAGCCCCAGCATTTT. This sequence encodes CASSTGQGEDQPQHF. Together with reference TRBV9 and TRBJ1-5, the CDR3 gives the full variable domain: DSGVTQTPKHLITATGQRVTLRCSPRSGDLSVYWYQQSLDQGLQFLIQYYNGEERAKGNILERFSAQQFPDLHSELNLSSLELGDSALYFCASSTGQGEDQPQHFGDGTRLSIL.